Listed below are T cell receptor beta chains from one sample, sequenced in a study of cytomegalovirus exposure and HLA in healthy donors. The protocol was immunoSEQ multiplex PCR, while the TCRdb copy is restricted to in-frame clones and leaves out a portion. The data contain roughly 190,000 clones, approximately 80% of them singletons. The sample was PBMCs. The receptor set was obtained from a woman aged 25 to 39 in good health and CMV-seronegative. Both conserved end residues are part of each CDR3. Fields, in order: J gene, V gene, D gene, clone size, CDR3 DNA, CDR3 protein. D genes are given only for firm matches. Clone size is stated in some rows and not others, as once, few, many or a class when expanded.

j_gene: TRBJ1-1
v_gene: TRBV5-6
d_gene: TRBD1
abundance: -
CDR3nt: TGTGCCAGCAGCAGGACAGGAGGGAACACTGAAGCTTTCTTT
CDR3aa: CASSRTGGNTEAFF

j_gene: TRBJ1-4
v_gene: TRBV7-9
d_gene: -
abundance: -
CDR3nt: TGTGCCAGCAGCGAGGGGGTTGCAACTAATGAAAAACTGTTTTTT
CDR3aa: CASSEGVATNEKLFF

j_gene: TRBJ1-2
v_gene: TRBV2
d_gene: -
abundance: -
CDR3nt: TGTGCCAGCAGCCCTCACTTGGGGGCCAGGACCTTC
CDR3aa: CASSPHLGARTF

j_gene: TRBJ2-7
v_gene: TRBV7-9
d_gene: -
abundance: -
CDR3nt: TGTGCCAGCAGCTTAGTATCTAGTAGAAGCTACGAGCAGTACTTC
CDR3aa: CASSLVSSRSYEQYF

j_gene: TRBJ2-7
v_gene: TRBV27
d_gene: TRBD1
abundance: -
CDR3nt: TGTGCCAGCAGTTCCGGGGACAGGGGGTACGAGCAGTACTTC
CDR3aa: CASSSGDRGYEQYF

j_gene: TRBJ1-2
v_gene: TRBV6-6
d_gene: -
abundance: -
CDR3nt: TGTGCCAGCAGTTTGGGGCAGGGCGTTGGCTACACCTTC
CDR3aa: CASSLGQGVGYTF

j_gene: TRBJ2-3
v_gene: TRBV7-6
d_gene: -
abundance: few
CDR3nt: TGTGCCAGTGGAGGAGTTGCCCCCACAGATACGCAGTATTTT
CDR3aa: CASGGVAPTDTQYF

j_gene: TRBJ1-1
v_gene: TRBV29-1
d_gene: TRBD1
abundance: -
CDR3nt: TGCAGCGTTGGACAGGGGGTGGGCACTGAAGCTTTCTTT
CDR3aa: CSVGQGVGTEAFF

j_gene: TRBJ1-2
v_gene: TRBV6-5
d_gene: -
abundance: -
CDR3nt: TGTGCCAGCAGGTGGATCCAGGGGAGCTATGGCTACACCTTC
CDR3aa: CASRWIQGSYGYTF

j_gene: TRBJ2-3
v_gene: TRBV5-6
d_gene: -
abundance: -
CDR3nt: TGTGCCAGCAGCCCGAGCGGGCTTAGCACAGATACGCAGTATTTT
CDR3aa: CASSPSGLSTDTQYF

j_gene: TRBJ2-7
v_gene: TRBV6-5
d_gene: TRBD1
abundance: -
CDR3nt: TGTGCCAGCAGCTCAGGACAGGGAATCAGCTACGAGCAGTACTTC
CDR3aa: CASSSGQGISYEQYF

j_gene: TRBJ2-5
v_gene: TRBV5-6
d_gene: TRBD2
abundance: -
CDR3nt: TGTGCCAGCAGCTTCCAGGGAGGGTTACAAGAGACCCAGTACTTC
CDR3aa: CASSFQGGLQETQYF